This is a list of T cell receptor beta chains from one sample in a study of beta chain features in type 1 diabetes. Using immunoSEQ multiplex PCR, the repertoire was profiled, and TCRdb retains in-frame clones only, with some absent. The sample comprises under 800,000 clones, roughly a sixth of which are singletons, and 0.09% to 0.095% rests with the top ten. The sample comprised naive CD4+ T cells from blood. These receptors came from a man between 18 and 29 years old in good health. The CDR3 runs from the conserved cysteine through the conserved F or W. The D gene is left open where the match is weak. Clone size is stated in some rows and not others, as once, few, many or a class when expanded.

V	D	size	J	DNA	CDR3
TRBV7-9	TRBD2	few	TRBJ2-7	TGTGCCAGCATAGGACTAGCGGGACCCCACTCCTACGAGCAGTACTTC	CASIGLAGPHSYEQYF
TRBV9	.	.	TRBJ1-3	TGTGCCAGCAGCGTAGCGTGGGCCGGAAACACCATATATTTT	CASSVAWAGNTIYF
TRBV5-1	TRBD2	.	TRBJ2-3	TGCGCCAGCAGCTTGGGCTTACTAGCGGACACAGATACGCAGTATTTT	CASSLGLLADTDTQYF
TRBV7-2	.	few	TRBJ1-2	TGTGCCAGCAGCTTAACGGGGTTGCGGCGTGGCTACACCTTC	CASSLTGLRRGYTF
TRBV6-5	TRBD1	.	TRBJ2-2	TGTGCCAGCAGCTCCGAGGGGGCGGGCACCGGGGAGCTGTTTTTT	CASSSEGAGTGELFF
TRBV7-3	TRBD1	few	TRBJ1-1	TGTGCCAGCAGCAGACAGGGACGTATCGACACTGAAGCTTTCTTT	CASSRQGRIDTEAFF
TRBV7-8	TRBD2	few	TRBJ2-3	TGTGCCAGCAGCCCCGGACTAGACCAGCAGTATTTT	CASSPGLDQQYF
TRBV28	.	.	TRBJ2-5	TGTGCCAGCAGTTTATACGGCTGGGGGACCCAGTACTTC	CASSLYGWGTQYF
TRBV6-1	.	few	TRBJ2-7	TGTGCCAGCAGTAACTACCCATCGGGCTACGAGCAGTACTTC	CASSNYPSGYEQYF
TRBV9	TRBD1	.	TRBJ2-5	TGTGCCAGCAGCAGAAGGGGTGAGGGGGCCTGGGAGACCCAGTACTTC	CASSRRGEGAWETQYF
TRBV30	.	few	TRBJ1-2	TGTGCCTGGGAGGGCGCTAACTATGGCTACACCTTC	CAWEGANYGYTF
TRBV18	TRBD1	.	TRBJ1-5	TGTGCCAGCTCCCAGACAGGGGGCGGGAGCAATCAGCCCCAGCATTTT	CASSQTGGGSNQPQHF
TRBV7-9	TRBD2	few	TRBJ2-1	TGTGCCAGCAGCCCCGCATGGTCGGGGGGGCCGATTAGCAATGAGCAGTTCTTC	CASSPAWSGGPISNEQFF
TRBV6-6	.	few	TRBJ1-3	TGTGCCAGCAGTTACTCGATTCAGTCAAACACCATATATTTT	CASSYSIQSNTIYF
TRBV15	.	.	TRBJ2-3	TGTGCCACCAGCAATTCATGGACGGTGACAGATACGCAGTATTTT	CATSNSWTVTDTQYF
TRBV18	.	few	TRBJ2-7	TGTGCCAGCTCACCACGGGGCAGCTACGAGCAGTACTTC	CASSPRGSYEQYF